This T cell receptor beta chain was sequenced for a study of yellow fever vaccine responses in identical twins. Whole-study findings and limits: Twins reportedly showed a vaccine T cell response that seemed partly convergent and partly personalized.

Germline lookup yields CDR1 SQVTM and CDR2 ANQGSEA. The CDR3 is 16 residues long. With 3 bases clipped from V and 6 bases from J, the junction kept 12 bases outside the gene matches. A remark on this clonotype: Its antigen is undetermined.

TCRdb reprocessed the RT-PCR reads via MiXCR and lists one record per CDR3 protein. The data contain about 9,000 distinct CDR3 sequences, around 80% of them seen just once; the ten biggest clones take up 2% to 2.5%. The TCR comes from a woman younger than 30 who received the yellow fever vaccine. The chain recombines TRBV29-1 with TRBJ2-2; 8 bases align to TRBD2. The sequencing here drew on T cells from blood (PBMCs), unsorted or a sorted subset (not recorded which), taken before or after yellow fever vaccination (not recorded which). Here the CDR3 reads CSVDVAGLGGPGELFF. As DNA, the CDR3 is TGCAGCGTTGACGTGGCGGGACTAGGGGGACCCGGGGAGCTGTTTTTT.